The rows below give T cell receptor beta chains drawn from one sample of a study of blood T cell repertoires in COVID-19. Generated by immunoSEQ multiplex PCR, the TCRdb table keeps only in-frame clones and is missing some. The sample includes roughly 260,000 clones, 79% of them seen just once. Material for sequencing was peripheral blood. The receptors originated from a woman in her thirties or forties with active or convalescent COVID-19. Both conserved end residues are part of each CDR3.

V	J	CDR3
TRBV14	TRBJ1-2	CASSASPRSKTGAYGYTF
TRBV27	TRBJ1-5	CASSFTGYLQPQHF
TRBV6-1	TRBJ1-5	CASSGYRGYSNQPQHF
TRBV28	TRBJ2-1	CASSGPREQFF
TRBV10-2	TRBJ2-5	CASSESMGQFQETQYF
TRBV5-1	TRBJ1-5	CASSLGVSSNQPQHF
TRBV5-1	TRBJ2-3	CASSPARGPTDTQYF
TRBV5-1	TRBJ1-2	CASPEDSRYGYTF
TRBV24-1	TRBJ2-5	CATSDFEGQETQYF
TRBV6-5	TRBJ1-6	CASSTGVGGFSPLHF
TRBV3-1/TRBV3-2	TRBJ1-5	CASSPTGANQPQHF
TRBV6-2/TRBV6-3	TRBJ1-2	CASSPTASYGYTF
TRBV27	TRBJ2-7	CASSTPGTGAHEQYF
TRBV28	TRBJ1-5	CASRPPNLPQHF
TRBV7-5	TRBJ1-1	CVRSTRPNTEAFF
TRBV6-6	TRBJ1-3	CASIGGSGNTIYF